This is a list of T cell receptor beta chains from one sample in a study of blood T cells in healthy people across ages. Via MiXCR, TCRdb re-called the 5' RACE reads, giving one row per CDR3 protein. Among 1.5 million to 2 million distinct CDR3 sequences listed, roughly 27% were seen once. The sequenced sample was blood. The receptor set was obtained from a woman in her twenties or thirties in good health. CDR3s include the opening cysteine and the closing phenylalanine or tryptophan. Fields, in order: D gene, clone size, V gene, J gene, CDR3 protein, CDR3 DNA. The D gene is left open where the match is weak. Some rows mark clone size as missing; the rest say once, few, many or name a class of expanded clone.

TRBD2	-	TRBV9	TRBJ2-1	CASIRSAGGTYNEQFF	TGTGCCAGCATCCGTAGCGCGGGGGGGACCTACAATGAGCAGTTCTTC
TRBD1	-	TRBV24-1	TRBJ2-1	CATSDLQPGGYNEQFF	TGTGCCACCAGTGATTTGCAACCAGGGGGCTACAATGAGCAGTTCTTC
-	few	TRBV5-1	TRBJ2-5	CASSMTIGETQYF	TGCGCCAGCAGCATGACTATCGGAGAGACCCAGTACTTC
TRBD1	-	TRBV11-2	TRBJ2-3	CASSLSGLGQGRYTQYF	TGTGCCAGCAGCTTGAGCGGGCTCGGACAGGGCCGATATACGCAGTATTTT
-	few	TRBV12-3/TRBV12-4	TRBJ1-5	CASSISSNQPQHF	TGTGCCAGCAGTATCTCAAGCAATCAGCCCCAGCATTTT
-	few	TRBV12-3/TRBV12-4	TRBJ1-2	CASSFGPLYGYTF	TGTGCCAGCAGTTTTGGTCCTCTCTATGGCTACACCTTC
-	-	TRBV27	TRBJ1-2	CASSSRALNGYTF	TGTGCCAGCAGTTCGAGGGCTCTCAACGGCTACACCTTC
-	-	TRBV7-2	TRBJ2-5	CASSPSYKQYF	TGTGCCAGCAGCCCCAGTTACAAGCAGTACTTC
TRBD2	-	TRBV20-1	TRBJ2-1	CGADRASGYNEQFF	TGCGGTGCCGATAGGGCTAGCGGGTACAATGAGCAGTTCTTC
TRBD1	many	TRBV20-1	TRBJ1-2	CSAYRGGFYYGYTF	TGCAGTGCCTACAGAGGGGGCTTCTACTATGGCTACACCTTC
TRBD1	-	TRBV11-2	TRBJ2-1	CASSLLVGQTGTGNNEQFF	TGTGCCAGCAGCTTACTTGTTGGGCAAACCGGGACAGGAAACAATGAGCAGTTCTTC
-	-	TRBV12-3/TRBV12-4	TRBJ2-2	CASPSRGGGGELFF	TGTGCCAGCCCCTCGCGAGGGGGAGGAGGGGAGCTGTTTTTT
-	few	TRBV6-5	TRBJ1-2	CASSYQATNYGYTF	TGTGCCAGCAGTTACCAGGCCACCAACTATGGCTACACCTTC
-	few	TRBV5-1	TRBJ1-4	CASSSNINEKLFF	TGCGCCAGCAGCTCAAATATTAATGAAAAACTGTTTTTT
-	few	TRBV6-6	TRBJ2-7	CASTWGMGKDEQYF	TGTGCCAGCACTTGGGGCATGGGTAAGGACGAGCAGTACTTC
-	-	TRBV4-1	TRBJ2-3	CASSQATLGEGGTQYF	TGCGCCAGCAGCCAAGCGACACTGGGGGAGGGGGGTACGCAGTATTTT
TRBD1	few	TRBV12-3/TRBV12-4	TRBJ1-5	CASSVGQGLWQPQHF	TGTGCCAGCAGCGTCGGACAGGGGCTATGGCAGCCCCAGCATTTT
-	-	TRBV4-1	TRBJ2-3	CASSSGQGGNTQYF	TGCGCCAGCAGCTCGGGGCAAGGAGGCAATACGCAGTATTTT
-	-	TRBV28	TRBJ1-5	CASVESGNQPQHF	TGTGCCAGCGTAGAAAGTGGCAATCAGCCCCAGCATTTT
-	few	TRBV19	TRBJ2-3	CASSIRGSTDTQYF	TGTGCCAGTAGTATAAGAGGGTCCACAGATACGCAGTATTTT
TRBD2	-	TRBV20-1	TRBJ2-7	CSASPPLAGKYEQYF	TGCAGTGCCTCTCCCCCTCTAGCGGGAAAATACGAGCAGTACTTC
-	many	TRBV5-1	TRBJ2-7	CASSFTGDSYEQYF	TGTGCCAGCAGTTTTACGGGTGACTCCTACGAGCAGTACTTC
-	-	TRBV5-6	TRBJ1-2	CASTGTAEFCGYTF	TGTGCCAGCACCGGGACGGCGGAGTTCTGTGGCTACACCTTC